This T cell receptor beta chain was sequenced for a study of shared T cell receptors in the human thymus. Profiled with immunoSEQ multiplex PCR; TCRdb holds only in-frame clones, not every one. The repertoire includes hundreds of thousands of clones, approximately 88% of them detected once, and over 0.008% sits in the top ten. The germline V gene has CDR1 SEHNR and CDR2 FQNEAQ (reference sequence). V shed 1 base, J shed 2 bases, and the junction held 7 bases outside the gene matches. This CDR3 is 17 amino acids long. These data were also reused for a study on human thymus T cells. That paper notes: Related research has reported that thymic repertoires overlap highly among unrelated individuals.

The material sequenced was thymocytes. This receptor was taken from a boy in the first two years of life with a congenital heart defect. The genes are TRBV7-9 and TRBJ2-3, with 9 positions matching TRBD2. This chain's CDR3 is CASSLVIAGEPTDTQYF. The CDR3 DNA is TGTGCCAGCAGCTTAGTCATAGCGGGAGAGCCCACAGATACGCAGTATTTT.